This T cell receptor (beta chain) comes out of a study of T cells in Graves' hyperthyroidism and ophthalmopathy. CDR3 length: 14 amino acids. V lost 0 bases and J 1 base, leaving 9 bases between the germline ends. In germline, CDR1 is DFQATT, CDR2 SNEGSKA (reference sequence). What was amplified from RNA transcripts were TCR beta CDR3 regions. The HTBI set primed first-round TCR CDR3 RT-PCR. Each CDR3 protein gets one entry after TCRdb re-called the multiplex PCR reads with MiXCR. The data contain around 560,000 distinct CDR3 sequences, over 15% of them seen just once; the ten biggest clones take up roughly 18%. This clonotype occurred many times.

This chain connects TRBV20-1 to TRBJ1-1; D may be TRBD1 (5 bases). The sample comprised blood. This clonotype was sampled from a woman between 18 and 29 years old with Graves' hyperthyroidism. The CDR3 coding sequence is TGCAGTGCTAGAGATCTCAGGGCGAACACTGAAGCTTTCTTT. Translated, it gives CSARDLRANTEAFF.